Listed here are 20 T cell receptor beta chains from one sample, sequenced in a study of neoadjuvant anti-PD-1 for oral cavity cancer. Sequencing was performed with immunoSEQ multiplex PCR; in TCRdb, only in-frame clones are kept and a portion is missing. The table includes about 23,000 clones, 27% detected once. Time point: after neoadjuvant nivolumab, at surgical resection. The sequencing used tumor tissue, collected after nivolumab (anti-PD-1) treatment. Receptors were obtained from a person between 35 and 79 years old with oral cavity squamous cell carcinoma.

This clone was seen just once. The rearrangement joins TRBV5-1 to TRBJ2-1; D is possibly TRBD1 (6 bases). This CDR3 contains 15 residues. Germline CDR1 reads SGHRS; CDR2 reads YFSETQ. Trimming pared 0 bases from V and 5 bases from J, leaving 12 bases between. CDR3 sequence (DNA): TGCGCCAGCAGCTTGGCCGGCAGGGGAGACAATGAGCAGTTCTTC. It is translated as CASSLAGRGDNEQFF. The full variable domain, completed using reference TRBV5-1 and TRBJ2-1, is KAGVTQTPRYLIKTRGQQVTLSCSPISGHRSVSWYQQTPGQGLQFLFEYFSETQRNKGNFPGRFSGRQFSNSRSEMNVSTLELGDSALYLCASSLAGRGDNEQFFGPGTRLTVL.

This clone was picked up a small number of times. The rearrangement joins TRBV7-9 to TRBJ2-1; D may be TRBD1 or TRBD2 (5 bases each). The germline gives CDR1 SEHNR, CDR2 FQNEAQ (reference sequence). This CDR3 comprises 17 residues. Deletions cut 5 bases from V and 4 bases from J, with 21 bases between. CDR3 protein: CASSPLWGRDAYNEQFF. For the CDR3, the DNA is TGTGCCAGCAGCCCCCTGTGGGGAAGGGACGCATACAATGAGCAGTTCTTC.

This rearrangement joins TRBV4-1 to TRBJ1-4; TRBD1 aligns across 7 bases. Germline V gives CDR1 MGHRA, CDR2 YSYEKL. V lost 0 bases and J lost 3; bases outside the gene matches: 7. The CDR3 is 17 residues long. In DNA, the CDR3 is TGCGCCAGCAGCCAAGATGGGGGACAGAACCCTAATGAAAAACTGTTTTTT. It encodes CASSQDGGQNPNEKLFF.

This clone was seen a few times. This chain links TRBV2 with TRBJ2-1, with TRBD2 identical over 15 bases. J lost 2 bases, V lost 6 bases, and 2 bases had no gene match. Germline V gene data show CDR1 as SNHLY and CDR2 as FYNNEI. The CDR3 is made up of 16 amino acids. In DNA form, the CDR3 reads TGTGCCAGCAGCGGACTAGCGGGAGGGACCTACAATGAGCAGTTCTTC. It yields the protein CASSGLAGGTYNEQFF.

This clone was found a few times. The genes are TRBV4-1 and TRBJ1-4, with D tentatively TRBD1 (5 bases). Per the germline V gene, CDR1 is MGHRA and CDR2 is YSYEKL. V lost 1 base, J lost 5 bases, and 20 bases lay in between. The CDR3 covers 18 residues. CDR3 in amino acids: CASSQGFLPGPQNEKLFF. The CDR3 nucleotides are TGCGCCAGCAGCCAAGGGTTCCTTCCGGGACCGCAGAATGAAAAACTGTTTTTT.

In DNA form, the CDR3 reads TGTGCCAGCAGCTTGGAGGCGGGGGAGCTGTTTTTT. Protein product: CASSLEAGELFF. The V gene is TRBV7-3, the J gene TRBJ2-2; D is possibly TRBD2 (5 bases). This CDR3 has 12 residues. The germline gives CDR1 SGHTA, CDR2 FQGTGA. Trimming removed 3 bases at V and 8 bases at J, with 7 bases between.

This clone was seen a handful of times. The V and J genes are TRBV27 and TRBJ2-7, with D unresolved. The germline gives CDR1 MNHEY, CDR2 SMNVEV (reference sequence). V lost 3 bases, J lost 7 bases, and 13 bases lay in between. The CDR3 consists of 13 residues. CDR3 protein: CASSFQRSSEQYF. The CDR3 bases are TGTGCCAGCAGTTTTCAGAGGAGCTCTGAGCAGTACTTC.

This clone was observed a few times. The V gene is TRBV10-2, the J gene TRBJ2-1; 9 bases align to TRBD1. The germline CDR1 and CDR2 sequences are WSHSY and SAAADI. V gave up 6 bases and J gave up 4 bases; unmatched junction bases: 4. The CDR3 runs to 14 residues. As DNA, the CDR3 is TGCGCCAGCAGGGGACAGGGACTATACAATGAGCAGTTCTTC. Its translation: CASRGQGLYNEQFF.

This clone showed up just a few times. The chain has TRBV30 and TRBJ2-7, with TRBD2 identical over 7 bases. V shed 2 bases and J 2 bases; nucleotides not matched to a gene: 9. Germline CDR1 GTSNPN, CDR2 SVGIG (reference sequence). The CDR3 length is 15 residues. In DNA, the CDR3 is TGTGCCTGGAGTTCTCGTCGCGGGAGCCCCTACGAGCAGTACTTC. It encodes CAWSSRRGSPYEQYF.

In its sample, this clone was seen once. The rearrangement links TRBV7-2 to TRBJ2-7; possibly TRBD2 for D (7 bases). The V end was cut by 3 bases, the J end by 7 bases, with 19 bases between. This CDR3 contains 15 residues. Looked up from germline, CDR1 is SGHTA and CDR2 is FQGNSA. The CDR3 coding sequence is TGTGCCAGCAGCTTTGCCGGGGGGCCGGTGGGGGAGCAGTACTTC. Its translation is CASSFAGGPVGEQYF.

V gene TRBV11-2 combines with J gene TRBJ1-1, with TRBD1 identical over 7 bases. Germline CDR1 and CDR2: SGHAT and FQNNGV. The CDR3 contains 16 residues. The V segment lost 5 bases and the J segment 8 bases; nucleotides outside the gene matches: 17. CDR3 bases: TGTGCCAGCAGCCGAGTCGCCGGGACAGTGGGTGGGGAAGCTTTCTTT. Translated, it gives CASSRVAGTVGGEAFF.

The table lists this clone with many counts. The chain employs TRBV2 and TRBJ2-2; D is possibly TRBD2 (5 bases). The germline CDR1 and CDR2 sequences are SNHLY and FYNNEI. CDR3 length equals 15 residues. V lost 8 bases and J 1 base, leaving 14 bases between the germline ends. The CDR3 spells CASLGGRVNTGELFF. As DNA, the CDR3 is TGTGCCAGCTTAGGAGGACGGGTGAACACCGGGGAGCTGTTTTTT.

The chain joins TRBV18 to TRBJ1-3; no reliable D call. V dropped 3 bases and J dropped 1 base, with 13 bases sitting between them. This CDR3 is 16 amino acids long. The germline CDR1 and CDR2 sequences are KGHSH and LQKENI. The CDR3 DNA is TGTGCCAGCTCACCCTATGACACATCTTCTGGAAACACCATATATTTT. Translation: CASSPYDTSSGNTIYF.

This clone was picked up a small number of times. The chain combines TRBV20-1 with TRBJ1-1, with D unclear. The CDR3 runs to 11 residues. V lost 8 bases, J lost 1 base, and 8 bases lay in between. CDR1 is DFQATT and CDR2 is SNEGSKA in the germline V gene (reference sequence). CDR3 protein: CSCEGNTEAFF. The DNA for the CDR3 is TGCAGTTGCGAGGGGAACACTGAAGCTTTCTTT.

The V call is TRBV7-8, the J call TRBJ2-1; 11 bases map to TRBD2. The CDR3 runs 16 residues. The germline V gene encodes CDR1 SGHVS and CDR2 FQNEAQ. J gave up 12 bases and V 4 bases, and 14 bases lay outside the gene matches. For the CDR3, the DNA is TGTGCCAGCAGCTCCCCCTGGGGTAGCGGGGGGGCCTGGCAGTTCTTC. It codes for CASSSPWGSGGAWQFF. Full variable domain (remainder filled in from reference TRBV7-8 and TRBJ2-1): GAGVSQSPRYKVAKRGQDVALRCDPISGHVSLFWYQQALGQGPEFLTYFQNEAQLDKSGLPSDRFFAERPEGSVSTLKIQRTQQEDSAVYLCASSSPWGSGGAWQFFGPGTRLTVL.

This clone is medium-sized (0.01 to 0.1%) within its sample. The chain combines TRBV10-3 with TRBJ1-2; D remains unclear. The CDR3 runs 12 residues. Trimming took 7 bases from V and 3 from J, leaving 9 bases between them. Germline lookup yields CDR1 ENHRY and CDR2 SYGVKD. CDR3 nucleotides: TGTGCCATCACCAAGGACCACTATGGCTACACCTTC. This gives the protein CAITKDHYGYTF.

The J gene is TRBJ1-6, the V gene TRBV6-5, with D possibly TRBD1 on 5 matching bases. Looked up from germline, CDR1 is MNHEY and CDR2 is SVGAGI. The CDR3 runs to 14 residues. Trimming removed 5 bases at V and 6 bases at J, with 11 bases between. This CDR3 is CASSLHGANSPLHF. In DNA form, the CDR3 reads TGTGCCAGCAGTCTTCATGGGGCTAATTCACCCCTCCACTTT.

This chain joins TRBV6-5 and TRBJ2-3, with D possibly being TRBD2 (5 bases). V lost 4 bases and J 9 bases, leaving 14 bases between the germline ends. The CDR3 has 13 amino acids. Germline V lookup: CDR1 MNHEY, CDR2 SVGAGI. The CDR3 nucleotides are TGTGCCAGCAGTTCCGACCCCGAGGGAACGCAGTATTTT. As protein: CASSSDPEGTQYF.

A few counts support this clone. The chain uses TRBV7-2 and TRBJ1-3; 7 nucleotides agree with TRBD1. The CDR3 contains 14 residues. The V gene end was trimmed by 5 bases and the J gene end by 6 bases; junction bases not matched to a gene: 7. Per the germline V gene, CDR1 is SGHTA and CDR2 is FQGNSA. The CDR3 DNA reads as TGTGCCAGCAGCCCTGGACAGGCCAAAAACACCATATATTTT. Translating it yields CASSPGQAKNTIYF.

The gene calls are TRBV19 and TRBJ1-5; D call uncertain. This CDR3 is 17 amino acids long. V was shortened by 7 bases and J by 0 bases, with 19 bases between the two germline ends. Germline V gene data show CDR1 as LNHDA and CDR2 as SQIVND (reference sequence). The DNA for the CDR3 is TGTGCCAGTAACGATAGGGCGGCGGACTATAGCAATCAGCCCCAGCATTTT. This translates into CASNDRAADYSNQPQHF.